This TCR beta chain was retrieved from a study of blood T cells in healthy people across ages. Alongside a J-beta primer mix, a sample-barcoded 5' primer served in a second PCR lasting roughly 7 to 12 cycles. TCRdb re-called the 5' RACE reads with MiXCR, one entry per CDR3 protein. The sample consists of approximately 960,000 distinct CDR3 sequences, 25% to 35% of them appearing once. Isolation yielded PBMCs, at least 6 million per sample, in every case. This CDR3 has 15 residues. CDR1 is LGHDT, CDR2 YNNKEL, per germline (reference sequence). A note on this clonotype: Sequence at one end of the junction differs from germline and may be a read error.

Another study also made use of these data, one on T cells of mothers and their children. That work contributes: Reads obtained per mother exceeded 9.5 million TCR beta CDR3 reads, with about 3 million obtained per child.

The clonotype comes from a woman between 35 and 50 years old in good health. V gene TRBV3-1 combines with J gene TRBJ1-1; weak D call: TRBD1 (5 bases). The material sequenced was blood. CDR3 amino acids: CTSSQGVSGNTEAFF. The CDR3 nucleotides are TGTACCAGCAGCCAAGGGGTATCAGGAAACACTGAAGCTTTCTTT.